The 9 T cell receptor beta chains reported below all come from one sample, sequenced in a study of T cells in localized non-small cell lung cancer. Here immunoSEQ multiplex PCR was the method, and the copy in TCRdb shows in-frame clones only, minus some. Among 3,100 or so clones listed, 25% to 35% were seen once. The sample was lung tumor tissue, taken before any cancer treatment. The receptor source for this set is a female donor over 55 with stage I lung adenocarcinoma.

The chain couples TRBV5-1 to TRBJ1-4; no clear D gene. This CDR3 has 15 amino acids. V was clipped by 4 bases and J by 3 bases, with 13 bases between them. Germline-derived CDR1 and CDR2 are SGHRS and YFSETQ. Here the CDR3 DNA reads TGCGCCAGCAGCCCTGACCCGGTAGCTAATGAAAAACTGTTTTTT. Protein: CASSPDPVANEKLFF.

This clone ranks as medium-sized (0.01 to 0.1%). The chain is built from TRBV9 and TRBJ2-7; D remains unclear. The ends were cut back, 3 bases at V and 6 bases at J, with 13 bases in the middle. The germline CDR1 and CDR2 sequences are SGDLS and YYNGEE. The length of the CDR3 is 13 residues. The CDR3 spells CASSEVSLGEQYF. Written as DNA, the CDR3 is TGTGCCAGCAGCGAGGTGTCCCTCGGCGAGCAGTACTTC. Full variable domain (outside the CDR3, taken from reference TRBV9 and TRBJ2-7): DSGVTQTPKHLITATGQRVTLRCSPRSGDLSVYWYQQSLDQGLQFLIQYYNGEERAKGNILERFSAQQFPDLHSELNLSSLELGDSALYFCASSEVSLGEQYFGPGTRLTVT.

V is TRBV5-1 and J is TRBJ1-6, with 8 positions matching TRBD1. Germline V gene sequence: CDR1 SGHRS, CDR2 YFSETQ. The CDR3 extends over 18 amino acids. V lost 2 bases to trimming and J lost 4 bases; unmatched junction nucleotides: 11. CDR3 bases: TGCGCCAGCAGCTTCGGTCGGTTAGGGACAGGTTATAATTCACCCCTCCACTTT. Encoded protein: CASSFGRLGTGYNSPLHF. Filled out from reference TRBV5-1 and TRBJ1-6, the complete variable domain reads KAGVTQTPRYLIKTRGQQVTLSCSPISGHRSVSWYQQTPGQGLQFLFEYFSETQRNKGNFPGRFSGRQFSNSRSEMNVSTLELGDSALYLCASSFGRLGTGYNSPLHFGNGTRLTVT.

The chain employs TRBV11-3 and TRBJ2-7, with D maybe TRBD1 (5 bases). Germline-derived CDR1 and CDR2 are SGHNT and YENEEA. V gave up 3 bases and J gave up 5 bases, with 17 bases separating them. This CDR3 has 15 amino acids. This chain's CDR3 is CASSLAWIGVNEQYF. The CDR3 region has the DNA TGTGCCAGCAGCTTGGCCTGGATAGGGGTGAACGAGCAGTACTTC.

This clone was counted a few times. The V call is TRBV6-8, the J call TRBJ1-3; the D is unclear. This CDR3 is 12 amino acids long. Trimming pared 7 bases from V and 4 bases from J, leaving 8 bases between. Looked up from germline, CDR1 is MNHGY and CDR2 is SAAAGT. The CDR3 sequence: CASTPGGNTIYF. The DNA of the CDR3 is TGTGCCAGCACCCCTGGGGGAAACACCATATATTTT.

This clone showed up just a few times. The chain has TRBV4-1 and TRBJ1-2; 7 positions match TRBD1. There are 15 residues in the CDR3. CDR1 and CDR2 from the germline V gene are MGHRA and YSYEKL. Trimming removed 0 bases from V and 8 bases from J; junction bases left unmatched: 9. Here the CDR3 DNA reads TGCGCCAGCAGCCAAGATTGGAAGGGGGCGCAAGGCTACACCTTC. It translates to CASSQDWKGAQGYTF.

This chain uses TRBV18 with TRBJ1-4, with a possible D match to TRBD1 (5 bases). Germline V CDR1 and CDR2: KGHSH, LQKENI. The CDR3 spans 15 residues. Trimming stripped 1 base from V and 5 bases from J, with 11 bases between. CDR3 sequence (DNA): TGTGCCAGCTCACCACTTTCAGGGTACAATGAAAAACTGTTTTTT. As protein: CASSPLSGYNEKLFF.

CDR3 nucleotides: TGTGCCAGCAGTGAGGGACAGGGGGCCGGGGGTAGCCAGCCCCAGCATTTT. It codes for CASSEGQGAGGSQPQHF. V usage is TRBV6-7 and J usage is TRBJ1-5; 12 nucleotides line up with TRBD1. TRBV6-7 is recorded as an ORF, its role being uncertain. J lost 7 bases, V lost 5 bases, and 12 bases had no gene match. CDR3 length: 17 residues.

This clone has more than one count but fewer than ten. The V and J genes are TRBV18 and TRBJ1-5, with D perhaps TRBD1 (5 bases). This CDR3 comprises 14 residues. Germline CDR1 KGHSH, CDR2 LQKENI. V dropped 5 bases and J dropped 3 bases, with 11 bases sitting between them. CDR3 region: CASSGQTVNQPQHF. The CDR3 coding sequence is TGTGCCAGCTCAGGTCAGACAGTCAATCAGCCCCAGCATTTT.